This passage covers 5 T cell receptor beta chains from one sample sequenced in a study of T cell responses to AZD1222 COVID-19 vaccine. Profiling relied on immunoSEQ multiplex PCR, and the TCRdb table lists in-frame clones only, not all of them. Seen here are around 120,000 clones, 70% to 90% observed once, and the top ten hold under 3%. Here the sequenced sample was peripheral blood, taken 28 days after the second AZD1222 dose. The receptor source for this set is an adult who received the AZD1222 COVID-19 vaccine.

CDR3 sequence: CASSLAQAGGIYEQFF. The CDR3 DNA reads TGTGCCAGCAGCTTAGCGCAAGCGGGAGGCATCTATGAGCAGTTCTTC. V gene TRBV7-8 combines with J gene TRBJ2-1; 9 bases fit TRBD2. V was pared by 0 bases and J by 8 bases, with 8 bases of the junction left unmatched. The CDR3 runs to 16 residues. Germline V CDR1 and CDR2: SGHVS, FQNEAQ.

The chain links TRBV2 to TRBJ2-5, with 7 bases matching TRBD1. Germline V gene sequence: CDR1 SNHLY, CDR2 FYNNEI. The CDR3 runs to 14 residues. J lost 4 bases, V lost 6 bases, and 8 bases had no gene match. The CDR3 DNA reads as TGTGCCAGCAGAGACGACAGGGCTCCAGAGACCCAGTACTTC. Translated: CASRDDRAPETQYF.

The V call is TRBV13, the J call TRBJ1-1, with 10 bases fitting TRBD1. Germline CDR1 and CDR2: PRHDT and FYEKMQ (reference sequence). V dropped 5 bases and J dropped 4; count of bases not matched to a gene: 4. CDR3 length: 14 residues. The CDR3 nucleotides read TGTGCCAGCAGCCTGGACAGGGGGGGCACTGAAGCTTTCTTT. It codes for CASSLDRGGTEAFF.

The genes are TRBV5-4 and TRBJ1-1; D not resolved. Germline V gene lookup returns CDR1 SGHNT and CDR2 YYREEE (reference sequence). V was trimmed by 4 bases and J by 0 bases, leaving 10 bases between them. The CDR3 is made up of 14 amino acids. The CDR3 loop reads CASSVGWVNTEAFF. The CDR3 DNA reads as TGTGCCAGCAGCGTGGGATGGGTGAACACTGAAGCTTTCTTT.

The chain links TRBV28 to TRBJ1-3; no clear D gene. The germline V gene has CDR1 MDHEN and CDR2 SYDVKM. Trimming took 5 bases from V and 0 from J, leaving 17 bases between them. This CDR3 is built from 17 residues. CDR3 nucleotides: TGTGCCAGCAGTCCTCCCGGGGAAAGGTACTCTGGAAACACCATATATTTT. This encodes CASSPPGERYSGNTIYF.